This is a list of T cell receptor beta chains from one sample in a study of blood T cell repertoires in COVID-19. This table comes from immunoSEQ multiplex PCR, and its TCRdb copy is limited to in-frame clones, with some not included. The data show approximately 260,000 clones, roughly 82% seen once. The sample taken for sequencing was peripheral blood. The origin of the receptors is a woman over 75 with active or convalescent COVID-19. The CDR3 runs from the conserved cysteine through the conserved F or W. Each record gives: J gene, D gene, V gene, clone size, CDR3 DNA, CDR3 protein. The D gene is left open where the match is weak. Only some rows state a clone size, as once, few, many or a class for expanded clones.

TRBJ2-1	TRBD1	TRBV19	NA	TGTGCCAGTAGTATCGCCGGACAGGGCTCCTACAATGAGCAGTTCTTC	CASSIAGQGSYNEQFF
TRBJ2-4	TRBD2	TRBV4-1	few	TGCGCCAGCAGCCAAGATTTCGCAGCGGGAGGCAACATTCAGTACTTC	CASSQDFAAGGNIQYF
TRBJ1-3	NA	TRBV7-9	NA	TGTGCCAGCAGCCCCGGGGAGGGGCCGTATTTT	CASSPGEGPYF
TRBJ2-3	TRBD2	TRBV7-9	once	TGTGCCAGCAGCTTGCGGGGACTAAGCACAGATACGCAGTATTTT	CASSLRGLSTDTQYF
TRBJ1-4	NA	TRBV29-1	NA	TGCAGCGTTGAAGAGGGCTACGGTGAAAAACTGTTTTTT	CSVEEGYGEKLFF
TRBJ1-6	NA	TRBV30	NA	TGTGCCTGGAGTCTACAGAGAACACCCCTCCACTTT	CAWSLQRTPLHF
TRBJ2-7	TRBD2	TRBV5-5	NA	TGTGCCAGCAGCCCGTGGACTAGCGGGCGCGAGCAGTACTTC	CASSPWTSGREQYF
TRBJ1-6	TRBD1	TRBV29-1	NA	TGCAGCGTTGGGGACAGCAATAATTCACCCCTCCACTTT	CSVGDSNNSPLHF
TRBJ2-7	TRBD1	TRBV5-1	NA	TGCGCCAGCAGCCCGGGGACAGGGGGGTCCTACGAGCAGTACTTC	CASSPGTGGSYEQYF
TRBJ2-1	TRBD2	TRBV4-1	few	TGCGCCAGCAGCCAAGATGGGACTAGCGGGGGGGCAATCTACAATGAGCAGTTCTTC	CASSQDGTSGGAIYNEQFF
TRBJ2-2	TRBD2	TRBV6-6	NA	TGTGCCAGCAACCGAGGGACTAGCGGAAACACCGGGGAGCTGTTTTTT	CASNRGTSGNTGELFF
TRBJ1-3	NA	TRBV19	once	TGTGCCAGTAACACCGGGATGGGAAACACCATATATTTT	CASNTGMGNTIYF
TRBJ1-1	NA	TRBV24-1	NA	TGTGCCACCAGTGACCAACAGCTGAACACTGAAGCTTTCTTT	CATSDQQLNTEAFF
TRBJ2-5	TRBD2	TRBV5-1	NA	TGCGCCAGCAGCTTGGGGACTAGCGGGACGGGGGAGACCCAGTACTTC	CASSLGTSGTGETQYF
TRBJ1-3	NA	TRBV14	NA	TGTGCCAGCAGCCAAAAACAGAACTCTGGAAACACCATATATTTT	CASSQKQNSGNTIYF
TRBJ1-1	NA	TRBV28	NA	TGTGCCAGCAGTTCCACAGGGACGTTGGGGACTGAAGCTTTCTTT	CASSSTGTLGTEAFF
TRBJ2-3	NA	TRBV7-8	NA	TGTGCCAGCAGCTTAGATGCCCGGGCAGATACGCAGTATTTT	CASSLDARADTQYF
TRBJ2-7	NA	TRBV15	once	TGTGCCACCAGCAGAGATTTACAGTCCGAGCAGTACTTC	CATSRDLQSEQYF
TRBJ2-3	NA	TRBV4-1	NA	TGCGCCAGCAGCCAAGATGGTCAGGGATCAGATACGCAGTATTTT	CASSQDGQGSDTQYF
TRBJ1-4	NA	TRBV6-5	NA	TGTGCCAGCAGTTACAGGGGTAGTGAAAAACTGTTTTTT	CASSYRGSEKLFF
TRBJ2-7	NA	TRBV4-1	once	TGCGCCAGCAGCCAACCGTGGGGGATGGACAGAGCCTACTACGAGCAGTACTTC	CASSQPWGMDRAYYEQYF
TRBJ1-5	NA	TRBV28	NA	TGTGCCAGCAGTCAAATCGGGACACAAGATCAGCCCCAGCATTTT	CASSQIGTQDQPQHF
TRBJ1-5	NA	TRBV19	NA	TGTGCCAGTAGTATTGGCAGGGATCGGTCTGTTCGGAATCAGCCCCAGCATTTT	CASSIGRDRSVRNQPQHF
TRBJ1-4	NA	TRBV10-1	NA	TGCGCCAGCAGTGATTCGGGACAAAATGAAAAACTGTTTTTT	CASSDSGQNEKLFF
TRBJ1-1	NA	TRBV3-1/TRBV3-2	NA	TGTGCCAGCAGCCGCGTAGAGGGACAATCTGAAGCTTTCTTT	CASSRVEGQSEAFF
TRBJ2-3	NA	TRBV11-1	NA	TGTGCCAGCAGCTTAAGCGCAGGGGTAGATACGCAGTATTTT	CASSLSAGVDTQYF
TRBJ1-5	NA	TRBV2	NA	TGTGCCAGCAGTAGGGAGGCGCTCCCTAATCAGCCCCAGCATTTT	CASSREALPNQPQHF
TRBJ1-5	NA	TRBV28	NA	TGTGCCAGCAGTCCCGGAGGGAGCAATCAGCCCCAGCATTTT	CASSPGGSNQPQHF
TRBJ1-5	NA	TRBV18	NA	TGTGCCAGCTCACCAGATAGACAGACTCAGCCCCAGCATTTT	CASSPDRQTQPQHF
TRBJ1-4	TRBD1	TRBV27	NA	TGTGCCAGCAGTCCCGACAGGGGGACGCCATCACCTATTTTT	CASSPDRGTPSPIF
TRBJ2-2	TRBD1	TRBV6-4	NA	TGTGCCAGCAGTGTTACAGGGGGGACCGGGGAGCTGTTTTTT	CASSVTGGTGELFF
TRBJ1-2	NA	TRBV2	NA	TGTGCCAGCACCGGGACACAGGCTAACTATGGCTACACCTTC	CASTGTQANYGYTF
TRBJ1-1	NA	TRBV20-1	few	TGCAGTGCTAGTGACAGAGGGTGGGGAAACACTGAAGCTTTCTTT	CSASDRGWGNTEAFF